This T cell receptor beta chain was observed in a study of cytomegalovirus exposure and HLA in healthy donors. The PCR made use of 60 Vbeta and 13 Jbeta primers. Clones were sequenced by immunoSEQ multiplex PCR, and TCRdb holds only the in-frame ones, with some missing. The table includes about 99,000 clones, 70% to 80% detected once. Donors were ostensibly healthy at sampling, although undocumented immune exposures were probable. Study-wide results and limits: Association of a missense DCLRE1C variant with TCR beta V- and J-gene trimming was reported in a later analysis. Productive status was seen about 87% or about 30% of the time for most TCR beta V segments in an earlier analysis. The authors later found HLA-associated TCR beta chains more clonally expanded than equally common others.

A note on this clone: As yet, its antigen is unknown.

Germline V gene data show CDR1 as LNHNV and CDR2 as YYDKDF (reference sequence). CDR3 length: 15 residues. V lost 0 bases, J lost 5 bases, and 11 bases lay in between. The sequence derives from a male donor in good health and CMV-seropositive. Material: PBMCs. V gene TRBV15 combines with J gene TRBJ2-1, with D perhaps matching TRBD2 (5 bases). Here the CDR3 DNA reads TGTGCCACCAGCAGAGATCGGCTAGCACACAATGAGCAGTTCTTC. This encodes CATSRDRLAHNEQFF.